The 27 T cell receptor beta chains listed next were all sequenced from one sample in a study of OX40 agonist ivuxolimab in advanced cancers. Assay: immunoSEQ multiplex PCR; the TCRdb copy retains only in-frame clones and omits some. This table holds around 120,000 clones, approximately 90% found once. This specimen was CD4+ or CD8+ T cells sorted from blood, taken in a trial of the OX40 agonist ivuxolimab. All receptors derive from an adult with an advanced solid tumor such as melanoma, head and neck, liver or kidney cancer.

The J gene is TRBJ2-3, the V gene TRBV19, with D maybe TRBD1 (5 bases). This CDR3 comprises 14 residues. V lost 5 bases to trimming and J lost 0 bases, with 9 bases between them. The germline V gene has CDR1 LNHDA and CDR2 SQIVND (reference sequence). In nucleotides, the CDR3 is TGTGCCAGTAGTCCGACAGCGAGCACAGATACGCAGTATTTT. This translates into CASSPTASTDTQYF.

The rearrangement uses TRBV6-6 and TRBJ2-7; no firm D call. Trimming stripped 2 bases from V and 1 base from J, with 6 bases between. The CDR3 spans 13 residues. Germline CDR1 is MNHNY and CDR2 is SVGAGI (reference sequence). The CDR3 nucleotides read TGTGCCAGCAGTTACCTCCAGTCCTACGAGCAGTACTTC. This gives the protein CASSYLQSYEQYF.

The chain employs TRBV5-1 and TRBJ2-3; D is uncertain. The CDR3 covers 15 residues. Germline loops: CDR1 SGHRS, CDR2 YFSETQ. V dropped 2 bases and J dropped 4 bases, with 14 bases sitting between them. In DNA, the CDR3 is TGCGCCAGCAGCTTTAGGACCGTTAGTGCAGATACGCAGTATTTT. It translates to CASSFRTVSADTQYF.

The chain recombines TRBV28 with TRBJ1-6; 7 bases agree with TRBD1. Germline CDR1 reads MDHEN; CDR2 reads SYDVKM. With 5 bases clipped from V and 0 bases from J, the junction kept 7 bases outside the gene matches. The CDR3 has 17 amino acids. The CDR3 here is CASSPGQARSYNSPLHF. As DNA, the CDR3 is TGTGCCAGCAGTCCAGGACAGGCACGCTCCTATAATTCACCCCTCCACTTT. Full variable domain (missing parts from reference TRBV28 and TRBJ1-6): DVKVTQSSRYLVKRTGEKVFLECVQDMDHENMFWYRQDPGLGLRLIYFSYDVKMKEKGDIPEGYSVSREKKERFSLILESASTNQTSMYLCASSPGQARSYNSPLHFGNGTRLTVT.

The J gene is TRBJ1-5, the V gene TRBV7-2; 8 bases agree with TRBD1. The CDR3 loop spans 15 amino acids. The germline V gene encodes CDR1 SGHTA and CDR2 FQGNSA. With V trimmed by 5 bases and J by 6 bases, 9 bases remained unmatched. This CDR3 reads CASSERTGSGQPQHF. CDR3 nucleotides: TGTGCCAGCAGCGAGCGGACAGGGAGTGGTCAGCCCCAGCATTTT. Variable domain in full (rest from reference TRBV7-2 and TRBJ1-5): GAGVSQSPSNKVTEKGKDVELRCDPISGHTALYWYRQSLGQGLEFLIYFQGNSAPDKSGLPSDRFSAERTGGSVSTLTIQRTQQEDSAVYLCASSERTGSGQPQHFGDGTRLSIL.

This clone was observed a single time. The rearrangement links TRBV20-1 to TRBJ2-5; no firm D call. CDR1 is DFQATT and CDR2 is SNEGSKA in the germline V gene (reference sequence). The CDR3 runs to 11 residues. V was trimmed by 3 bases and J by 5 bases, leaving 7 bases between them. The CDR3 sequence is CSASSWETQYF. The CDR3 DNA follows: TGCAGTGCTAGCAGTTGGGAGACCCAGTACTTC.

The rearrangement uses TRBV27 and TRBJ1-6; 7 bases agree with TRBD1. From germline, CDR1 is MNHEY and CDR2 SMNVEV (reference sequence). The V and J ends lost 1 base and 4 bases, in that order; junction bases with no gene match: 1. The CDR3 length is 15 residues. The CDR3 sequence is CASSLWGQYNSPLHF. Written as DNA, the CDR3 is TGTGCCAGCAGTTTATGGGGACAGTATAATTCACCCCTCCACTTT.

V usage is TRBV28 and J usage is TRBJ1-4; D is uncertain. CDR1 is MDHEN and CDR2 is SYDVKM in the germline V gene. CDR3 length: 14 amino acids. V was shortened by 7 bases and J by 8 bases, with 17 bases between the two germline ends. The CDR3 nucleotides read TGTGCCAGCATATCACCGGTTGAGGGAGAAAAACTGTTTTTT. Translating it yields CASISPVEGEKLFF. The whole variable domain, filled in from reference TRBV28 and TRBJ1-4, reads DVKVTQSSRYLVKRTGEKVFLECVQDMDHENMFWYRQDPGLGLRLIYFSYDVKMKEKGDIPEGYSVSREKKERFSLILESASTNQTSMYLCASISPVEGEKLFFGSGTQLSVL.

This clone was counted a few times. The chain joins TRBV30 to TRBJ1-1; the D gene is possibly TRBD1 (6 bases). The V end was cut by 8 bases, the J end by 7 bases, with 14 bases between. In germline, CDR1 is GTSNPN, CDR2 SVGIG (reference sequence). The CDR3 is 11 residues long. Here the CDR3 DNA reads TGTGCCAGCCGGACAGTTGGTGAAGCTTTCTTT. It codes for CASRTVGEAFF.

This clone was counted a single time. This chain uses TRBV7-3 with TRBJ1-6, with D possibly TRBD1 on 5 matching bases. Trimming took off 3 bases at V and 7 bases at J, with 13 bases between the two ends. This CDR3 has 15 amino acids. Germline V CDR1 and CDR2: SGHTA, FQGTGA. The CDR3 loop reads CASSFSDRGNSPLHF. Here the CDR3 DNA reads TGTGCCAGCAGCTTTTCCGACAGAGGCAATTCACCCCTCCACTTT. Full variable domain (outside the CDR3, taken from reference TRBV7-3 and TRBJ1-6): GAGVSQTPSNKVTEKGKYVELRCDPISGHTALYWYRQSLGQGPEFLIYFQGTGAADDSGLPNDRFFAVRPEGSVSTLKIQRTERGDSAVYLCASSFSDRGNSPLHFGNGTRLTVT.

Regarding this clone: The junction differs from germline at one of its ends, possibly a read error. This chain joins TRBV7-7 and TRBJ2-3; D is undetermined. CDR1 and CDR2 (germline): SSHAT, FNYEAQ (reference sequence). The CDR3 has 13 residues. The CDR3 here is CASSGVLSDTQYF. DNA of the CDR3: TGTGCTAGCAGTGGAGTTCTCTCAGATACGCAGTATTTT.

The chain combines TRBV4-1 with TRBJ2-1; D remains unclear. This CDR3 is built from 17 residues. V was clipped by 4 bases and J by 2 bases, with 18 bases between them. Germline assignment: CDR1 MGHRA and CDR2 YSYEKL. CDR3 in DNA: TGCGCCAGCAGCCTAAACTTGCTTCAAAGTACCTACAATGAGCAGTTCTTC. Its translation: CASSLNLLQSTYNEQFF.

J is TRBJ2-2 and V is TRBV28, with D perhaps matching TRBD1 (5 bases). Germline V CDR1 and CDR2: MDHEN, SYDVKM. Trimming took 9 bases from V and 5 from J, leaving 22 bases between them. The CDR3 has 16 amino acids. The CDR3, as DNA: TGTGCCAGTTTTGCCCCCTTGGGCGCAGGGACCGGGGAGCTGTTTTTT. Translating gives CASFAPLGAGTGELFF.

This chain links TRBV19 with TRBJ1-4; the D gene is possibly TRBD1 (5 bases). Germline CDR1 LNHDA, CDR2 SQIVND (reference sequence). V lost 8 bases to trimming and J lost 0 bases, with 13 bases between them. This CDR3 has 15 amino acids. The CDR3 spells CASSGTYATNEKLFF. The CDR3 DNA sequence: TGTGCCAGTTCCGGGACCTATGCAACTAATGAAAAACTGTTTTTT. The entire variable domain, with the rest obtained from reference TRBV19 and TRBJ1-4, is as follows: DGGITQSPKYLFRKEGQNVTLSCEQNLNHDAMYWYRQDPGQGLRLIYYSQIVNDFQKGDIAEGYSVSREKKESFPLTVTSAQKNPTAFYLCASSGTYATNEKLFFGSGTQLSVL.

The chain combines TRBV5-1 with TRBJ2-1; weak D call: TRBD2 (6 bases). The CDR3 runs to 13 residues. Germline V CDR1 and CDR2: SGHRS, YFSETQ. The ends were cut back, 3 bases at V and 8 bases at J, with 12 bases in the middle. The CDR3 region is CASSWTGEYEQFF. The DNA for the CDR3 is TGCGCCAGCAGCTGGACGGGGGAATATGAGCAGTTCTTC.

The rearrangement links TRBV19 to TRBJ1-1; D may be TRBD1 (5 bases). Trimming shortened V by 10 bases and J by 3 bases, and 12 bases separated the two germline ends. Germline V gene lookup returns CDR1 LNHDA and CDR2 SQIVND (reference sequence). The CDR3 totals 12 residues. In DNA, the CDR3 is TGTGCCACCGGCGGGGGTTACACTGAAGCTTTCTTT. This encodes CATGGGYTEAFF.

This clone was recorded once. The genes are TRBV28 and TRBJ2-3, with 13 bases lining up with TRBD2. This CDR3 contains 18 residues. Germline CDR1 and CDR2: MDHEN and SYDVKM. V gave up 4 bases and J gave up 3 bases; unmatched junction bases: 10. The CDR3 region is CASSSAGLAGALTDTQYF. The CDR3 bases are TGTGCCAGCAGTTCGGCCGGACTAGCGGGGGCCCTAACAGATACGCAGTATTTT.

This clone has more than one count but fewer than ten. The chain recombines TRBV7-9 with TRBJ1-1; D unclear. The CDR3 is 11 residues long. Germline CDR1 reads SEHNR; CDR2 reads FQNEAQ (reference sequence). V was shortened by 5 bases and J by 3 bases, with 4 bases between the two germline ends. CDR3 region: CASSPDTEAFF. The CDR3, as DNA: TGTGCCAGCAGCCCGGACACTGAAGCTTTCTTT.

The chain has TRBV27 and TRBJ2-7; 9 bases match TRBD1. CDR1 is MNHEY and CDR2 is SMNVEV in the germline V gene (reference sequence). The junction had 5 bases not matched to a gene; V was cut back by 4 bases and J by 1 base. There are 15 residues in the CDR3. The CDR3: CASSSPGTGSYEQYF. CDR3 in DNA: TGTGCCAGCAGTTCCCCCGGGACAGGGTCCTACGAGCAGTACTTC.

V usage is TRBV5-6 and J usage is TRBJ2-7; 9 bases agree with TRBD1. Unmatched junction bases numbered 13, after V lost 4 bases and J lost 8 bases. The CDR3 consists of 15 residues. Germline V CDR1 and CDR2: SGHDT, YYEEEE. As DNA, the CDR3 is TGTGCCAGCAGCCTTGACCGGGGACAGGGACAGAAGCAGTACTTC. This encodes CASSLDRGQGQKQYF.

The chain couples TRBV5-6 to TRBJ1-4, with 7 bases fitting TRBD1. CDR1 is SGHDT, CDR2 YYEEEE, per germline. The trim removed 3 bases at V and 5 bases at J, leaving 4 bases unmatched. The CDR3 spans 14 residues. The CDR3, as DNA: TGTGCCAGCAGCTATGGGACAGCAAATGAAAAACTGTTTTTT. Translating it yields CASSYGTANEKLFF. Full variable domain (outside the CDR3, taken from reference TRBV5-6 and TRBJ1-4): DAGVTQSPTHLIKTRGQQVTLRCSPKSGHDTVSWYQQALGQGPQFIFQYYEEEERQRGNFPDRFSGHQFPNYSSELNVNALLLGDSALYLCASSYGTANEKLFFGSGTQLSVL.

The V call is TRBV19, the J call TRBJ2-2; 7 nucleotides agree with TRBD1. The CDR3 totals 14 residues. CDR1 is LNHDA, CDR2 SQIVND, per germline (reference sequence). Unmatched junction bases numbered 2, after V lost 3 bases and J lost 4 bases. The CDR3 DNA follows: TGTGCCAGTAGTATTGACAGGGCCACCGGGGAGCTGTTTTTT. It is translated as CASSIDRATGELFF.

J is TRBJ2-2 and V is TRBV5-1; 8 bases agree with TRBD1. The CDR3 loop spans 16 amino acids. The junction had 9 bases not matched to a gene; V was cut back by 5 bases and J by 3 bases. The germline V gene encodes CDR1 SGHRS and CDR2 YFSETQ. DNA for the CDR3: TGCGCCAGCAGGGACGGGACAGGCGTAGACACCGGGGAGCTGTTTTTT. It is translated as CASRDGTGVDTGELFF. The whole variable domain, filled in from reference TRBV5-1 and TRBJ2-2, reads KAGVTQTPRYLIKTRGQQVTLSCSPISGHRSVSWYQQTPGQGLQFLFEYFSETQRNKGNFPGRFSGRQFSNSRSEMNVSTLELGDSALYLCASRDGTGVDTGELFFGEGSRLTVL.

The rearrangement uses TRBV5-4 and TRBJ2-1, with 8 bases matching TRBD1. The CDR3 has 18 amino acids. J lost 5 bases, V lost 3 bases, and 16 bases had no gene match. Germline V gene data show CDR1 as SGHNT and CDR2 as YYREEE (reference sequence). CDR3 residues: CASSSDRVLGGSNNEQFF. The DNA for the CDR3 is TGTGCCAGCAGCTCGGACAGGGTGTTGGGAGGTTCCAACAATGAGCAGTTCTTC.

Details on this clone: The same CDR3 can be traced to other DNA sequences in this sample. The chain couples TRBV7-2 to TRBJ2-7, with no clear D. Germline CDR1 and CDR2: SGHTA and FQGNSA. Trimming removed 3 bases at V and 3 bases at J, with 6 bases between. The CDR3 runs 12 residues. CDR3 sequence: CASSLQYYEQYF. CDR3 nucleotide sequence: TGTGCCAGCAGCTTGCAGTACTACGAGCAGTACTTC.

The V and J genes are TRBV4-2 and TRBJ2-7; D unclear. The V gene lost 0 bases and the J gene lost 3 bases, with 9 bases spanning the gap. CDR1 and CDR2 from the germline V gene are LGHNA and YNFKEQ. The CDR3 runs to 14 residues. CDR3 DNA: TGTGCCAGCAGCCAAGATGCCCTTGACTACGAGCAGTACTTC. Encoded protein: CASSQDALDYEQYF.

The CDR3 sequence is CASSTEQGVPSGEQFF. In nucleotides, the CDR3 is TGTGCCAGCAGCACCGAACAGGGGGTCCCCTCGGGTGAGCAGTTCTTC. The J gene is TRBJ2-1, the V gene TRBV6-4; 8 positions match TRBD1. This CDR3 spans 16 amino acids. J was trimmed by 9 bases and V by 6 bases; bases with no gene match: 16. From germline, CDR1 is MRHNA and CDR2 SNTAGT.